Below are 8 T cell receptor beta chains sequenced from a single sample in a study of blood T cell repertoires in COVID-19. The protocol was immunoSEQ multiplex PCR, while the TCRdb copy is restricted to in-frame clones and leaves out a portion. The profile shows 200,000 to 250,000 clones, about nine tenths of them singletons. Source material: peripheral blood. These receptors originate from a man in his fifties or sixties with acute or convalescent COVID-19.

The chain joins TRBV27 to TRBJ2-5; TRBD1 is a possible D gene (6 bases). CDR1 and CDR2 from the germline V gene are MNHEY and SMNVEV (reference sequence). V lost 7 bases, J lost 5 bases, and 14 bases lay in between. The CDR3 is 13 residues long. Here the CDR3 DNA reads TGTGCCAGCATGGGAAGGGGGTGGGAGACCCAGTACTTC. It translates to CASMGRGWETQYF.

The rearrangement links TRBV27 to TRBJ1-6, with 7 positions matching TRBD1. J was trimmed by 8 bases and V by 3 bases; bases with no gene match: 7. The germline V gene has CDR1 MNHEY and CDR2 SMNVEV (reference sequence). There are 15 residues in the CDR3. This CDR3 reads CASSFRGTEYSPLHF. In DNA, the CDR3 is TGTGCCAGCAGTTTTAGGGGGACAGAGTATTCACCCCTCCACTTT.

DNA of the CDR3: TGTGCCAGCAGCTTAGCGGCCACCCAGGGAGGTAATGAAAAACTGTTTTTT. Protein sequence: CASSLAATQGGNEKLFF. V gene TRBV7-9 combines with J gene TRBJ1-4; D may be TRBD1 (5 bases). The CDR3 runs 17 residues. V shed 0 bases and J shed 4 bases, with 15 bases lying between them. Germline assignment: CDR1 SEHNR and CDR2 FQNEAQ (reference sequence).

The chain links TRBV7-2 to TRBJ2-5; possibly TRBD1 for D (6 bases). The germline gives CDR1 SGHTA, CDR2 FQGNSA. The germline V and J ends were trimmed by 0 bases and 4 bases, with 15 bases remaining between them. The CDR3 is 16 residues long. In DNA, the CDR3 is TGTGCCAGCAGCTTAGCGAGTTTAAGAGGGGGAGAGACCCAGTACTTC. Translation gives CASSLASLRGGETQYF.

The J gene is TRBJ1-1, the V gene TRBV7-9, with 9 bases fitting TRBD1. The V segment lost 5 bases and the J segment 6 bases; nucleotides outside the gene matches: 4. The CDR3 contains 13 residues. Germline CDR1 SEHNR, CDR2 FQNEAQ (reference sequence). In DNA form, the CDR3 reads TGTGCCAGCAGCGCCGACAGGGGGGCTGAAGCTTTCTTT. It encodes CASSADRGAEAFF. Full variable domain (remainder filled in from reference TRBV7-9 and TRBJ1-1): DTGVSQNPRHKITKRGQNVTFRCDPISEHNRLYWYRQTLGQGPEFLTYFQNEAQLEKSRLLSDRFSAERPKGSFSTLEIQRTEQGDSAMYLCASSADRGAEAFFGQGTRLTVV.

The CDR3 DNA is TGCAGTGCCAGTACTAGCGGGGGAGGCAATGAGCAGTTCTTC. It codes for CSASTSGGGNEQFF. The gene calls are TRBV20-1 and TRBJ2-1; TRBD2 aligns across 11 bases. Germline CDR1 DFQATT, CDR2 SNEGSKA (reference sequence). V gave up 6 bases and J gave up 6 bases; unmatched junction bases: 7. The CDR3 sequence is 14 residues long.

The table lists this clone with a few counts. The CDR3, as DNA: TGCGCCAGCAGGACAGGATTGGCGGGTGGCTACACCTTC. The encoded protein is CASRTGLAGGYTF. The rearrangement links TRBV4-1 to TRBJ1-2; tentative D call: TRBD1 (6 bases). The CDR3 has 13 amino acids. The V end was cut by 6 bases, the J end by 7 bases, with 15 bases between. Germline CDR1 reads MGHRA; CDR2 reads YSYEKL.

V usage is TRBV18 and J usage is TRBJ1-1, with D maybe TRBD1 (6 bases). The germline V gene has CDR1 KGHSH and CDR2 LQKENI. The germline V and J ends were trimmed by 1 base and 3 bases, with 18 bases remaining between them. The CDR3 covers 17 residues. CDR3 nucleotides: TGTGCCAGCTCACCACTGAGGGGGGGAGGAGAGCACACTGAAGCTTTCTTT. Protein sequence: CASSPLRGGGEHTEAFF.